This T cell receptor beta chain originates from a study of T cell responses to AZD1222 COVID-19 vaccine. Study outcomes and limitations: White British donors predominated, females outnumbered males, and clonal diversity was possibly underestimated. Unmutated variant regions reportedly attract nearly half of all spike-specific TCRs.

Repertoires were generated with immunoSEQ multiplex PCR, while TCRdb's copy carries only in-frame clones and drops some. The repertoire has 100,000 to 140,000 clones, more than 80% of them found once; the top ten carry 6.6%. The CDR3 is 15 residues long. The V and J ends lost 4 bases and 3 bases respectively, with 13 bases between them. Germline V gives CDR1 SGHRS, CDR2 YFSETQ. As to this clone: The target antigen is unknown.

The sequence was collected from an adult in good health. The sample in question was peripheral blood, obtained on day 0 of AZD1222 vaccination. This chain links TRBV5-1 with TRBJ1-4; D not certain. As DNA, the CDR3 is TGCGCCAGCAGCCAAGCCCTATCAGCTAATGAAAAACTGTTTTTT. This encodes CASSQALSANEKLFF.